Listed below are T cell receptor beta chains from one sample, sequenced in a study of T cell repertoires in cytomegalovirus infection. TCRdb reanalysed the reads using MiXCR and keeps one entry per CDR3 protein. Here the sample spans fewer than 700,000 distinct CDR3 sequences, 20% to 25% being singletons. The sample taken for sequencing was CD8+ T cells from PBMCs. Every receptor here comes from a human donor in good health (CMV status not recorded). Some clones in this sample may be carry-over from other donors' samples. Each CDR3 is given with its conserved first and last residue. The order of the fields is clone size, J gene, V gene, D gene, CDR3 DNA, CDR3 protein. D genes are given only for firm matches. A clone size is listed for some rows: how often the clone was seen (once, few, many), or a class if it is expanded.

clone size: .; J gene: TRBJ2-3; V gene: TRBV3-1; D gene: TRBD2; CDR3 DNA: TGTGCCAGCAGCCAGAGCGGGGCCACAGATACGCAGTATTTT; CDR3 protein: CASSQSGATDTQYF
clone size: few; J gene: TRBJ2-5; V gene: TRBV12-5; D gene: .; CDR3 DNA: TGTGCTAGTGGTTTGGTGAACTTTCGGACCCAGTACTTC; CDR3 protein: CASGLVNFRTQYF
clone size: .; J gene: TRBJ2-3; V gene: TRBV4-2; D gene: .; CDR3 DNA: TGTGCCAGCAGCCCTAGGGAGACCTCCACAGATACGCGGTATTTT; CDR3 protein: CASSPRETSTDTRYF
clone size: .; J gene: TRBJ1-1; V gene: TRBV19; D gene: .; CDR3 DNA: TGTGCCAGTAGTAAGGGACCTTACACTGAAGCTTTCTTT; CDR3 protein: CASSKGPYTEAFF
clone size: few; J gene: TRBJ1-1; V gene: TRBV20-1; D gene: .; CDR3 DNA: TGCAGTGCTAGGGATCTCTCTATGAACACTGAAGCTTTCTTT; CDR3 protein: CSARDLSMNTEAFF
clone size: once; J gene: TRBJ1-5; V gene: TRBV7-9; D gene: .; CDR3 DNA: TGTGCCAGCGATGATGGGGATCAGCCCCAGCATTTT; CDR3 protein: CASDDGDQPQHF
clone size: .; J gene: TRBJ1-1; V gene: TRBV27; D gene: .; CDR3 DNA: TGTGCCAGCAGTTTTGCAGGGGAGGCCACTGAAGCTTTCTTT; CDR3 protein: CASSFAGEATEAFF
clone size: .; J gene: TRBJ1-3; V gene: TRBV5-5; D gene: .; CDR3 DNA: TGTGCCAGCAGCTTGGGGGAATTTGGGAACACCATATATTTT; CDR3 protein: CASSLGEFGNTIYF
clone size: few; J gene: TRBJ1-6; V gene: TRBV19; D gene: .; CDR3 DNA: TGTGCCAGTAGTGAGGGGACCTATTCACCCCTCCACTTT; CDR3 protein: CASSEGTYSPLHF
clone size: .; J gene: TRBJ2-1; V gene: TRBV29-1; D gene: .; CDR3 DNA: TGCAGCGTTGAAGATCGTAGCAGCTCCTACAATGAGCAGTTCTTC; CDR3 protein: CSVEDRSSSYNEQFF
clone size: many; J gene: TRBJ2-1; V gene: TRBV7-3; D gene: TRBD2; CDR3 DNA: TGTGCCAGCAGCTCTCCGGGACTAGCGGGGTCAAGCTCCTACAATGAGCAGTTCTTC; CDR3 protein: CASSSPGLAGSSSYNEQFF
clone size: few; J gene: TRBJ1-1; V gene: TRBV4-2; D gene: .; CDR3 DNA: TGTGCCAGCAGCCAAGTAGGCTCCTCGAACACTGAAGCTTTCTTT; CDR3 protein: CASSQVGSSNTEAFF
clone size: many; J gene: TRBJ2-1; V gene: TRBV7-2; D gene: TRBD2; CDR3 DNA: TGTGCCAGCAGCTCCCGAACCGGGACTAGCGGGGCTACTGAGCAGTTCTTC; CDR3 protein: CASSSRTGTSGATEQFF
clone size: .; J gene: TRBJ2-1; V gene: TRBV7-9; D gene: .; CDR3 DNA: TGTGCCAGCAGCTTACTCGGGGCGGCCAAAGTCATCTCCGGCATTTTCTTC; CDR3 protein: CASSLLGAAKVISGIFF
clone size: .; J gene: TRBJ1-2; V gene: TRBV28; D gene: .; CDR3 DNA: TGTGCCAGCAGTCAGGACCGTGGCTACACCTTC; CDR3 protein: CASSQDRGYTF
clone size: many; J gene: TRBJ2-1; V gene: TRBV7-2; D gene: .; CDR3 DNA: TGTGCCAGCAGCTTAACTTTGTGGGTTGAGCAGTTCTTC; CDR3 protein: CASSLTLWVEQFF
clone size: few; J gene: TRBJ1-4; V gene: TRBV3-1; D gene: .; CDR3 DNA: TGTGCCAGCAGCCAAGGCGGAGCAACTAATGAAAAACTGTTTTTT; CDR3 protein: CASSQGGATNEKLFF
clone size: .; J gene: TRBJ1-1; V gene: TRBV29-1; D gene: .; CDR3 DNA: TGCAGAGTTGACGGGATCATGAACACTGAAGCTTTCTTT; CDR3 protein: CRVDGIMNTEAFF
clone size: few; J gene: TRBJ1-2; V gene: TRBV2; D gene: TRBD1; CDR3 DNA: TGTGCCAGCAGTACCACAAGAGAGACAGGGGATGGCTACACCTTC; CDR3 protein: CASSTTRETGDGYTF